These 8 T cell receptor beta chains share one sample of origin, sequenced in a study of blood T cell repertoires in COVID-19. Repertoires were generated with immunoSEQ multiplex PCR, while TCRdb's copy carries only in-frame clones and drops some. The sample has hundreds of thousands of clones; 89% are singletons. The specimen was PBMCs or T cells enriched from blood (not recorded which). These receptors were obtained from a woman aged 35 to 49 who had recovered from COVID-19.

The CDR3 nucleotides read TGCGCCAGCAGCCGCCTACGCGGGGGGGTAGATACGCAGTATTTT. It codes for CASSRLRGGVDTQYF. The V gene is TRBV5-1, the J gene TRBJ2-3; 9 positions agree with TRBD2. Losses at the gene ends were 4 bases for V and 5 bases for J; bases not matched to a gene: 8. This CDR3 is built from 15 residues. Germline loops: CDR1 SGHRS, CDR2 YFSETQ.

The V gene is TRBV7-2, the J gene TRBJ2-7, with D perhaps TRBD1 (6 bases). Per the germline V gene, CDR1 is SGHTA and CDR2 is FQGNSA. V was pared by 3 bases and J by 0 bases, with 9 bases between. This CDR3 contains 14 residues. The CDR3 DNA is TGTGCCAGCAGCTTGTGGGACAACTCCTACGAGCAGTACTTC. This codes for CASSLWDNSYEQYF.

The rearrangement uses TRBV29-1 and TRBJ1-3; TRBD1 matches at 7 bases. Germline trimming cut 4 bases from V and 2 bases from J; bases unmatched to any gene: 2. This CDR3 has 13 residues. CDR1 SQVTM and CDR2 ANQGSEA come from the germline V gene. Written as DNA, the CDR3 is TGCAGCGTTGTGGGACAGCCTGGAAACACCATATATTTT. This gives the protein CSVVGQPGNTIYF.

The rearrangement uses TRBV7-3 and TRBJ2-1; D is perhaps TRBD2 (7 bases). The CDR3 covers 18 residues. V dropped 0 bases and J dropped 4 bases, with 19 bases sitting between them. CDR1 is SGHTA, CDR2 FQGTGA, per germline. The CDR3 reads CASSLTPGGGGGYNEQFF. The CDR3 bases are TGTGCCAGCAGCTTAACGCCTGGCGGGGGAGGGGGATACAATGAGCAGTTCTTC.

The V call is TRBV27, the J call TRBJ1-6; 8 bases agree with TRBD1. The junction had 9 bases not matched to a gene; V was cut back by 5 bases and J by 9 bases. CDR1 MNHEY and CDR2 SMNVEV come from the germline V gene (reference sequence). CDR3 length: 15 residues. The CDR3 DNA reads TGTGCCAGCAGTCGAGGACAGGGTCTTAGTTCACCCCTCCACTTT. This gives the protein CASSRGQGLSSPLHF.

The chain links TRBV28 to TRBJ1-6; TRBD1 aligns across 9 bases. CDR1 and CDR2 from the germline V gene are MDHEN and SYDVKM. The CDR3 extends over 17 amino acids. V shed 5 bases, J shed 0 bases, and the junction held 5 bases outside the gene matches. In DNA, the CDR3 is TGTGCCAGCAGTACCGGACAGGGGAGCTCCTATAATTCACCCCTCCACTTT. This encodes CASSTGQGSSYNSPLHF.

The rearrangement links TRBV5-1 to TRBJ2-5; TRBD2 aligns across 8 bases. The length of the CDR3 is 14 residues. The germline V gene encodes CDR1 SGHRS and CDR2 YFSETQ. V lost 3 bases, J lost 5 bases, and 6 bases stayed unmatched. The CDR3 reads CASSSYSGAETQYF. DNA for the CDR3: TGCGCCAGCAGCTCGTATAGCGGGGCGGAGACCCAGTACTTC.

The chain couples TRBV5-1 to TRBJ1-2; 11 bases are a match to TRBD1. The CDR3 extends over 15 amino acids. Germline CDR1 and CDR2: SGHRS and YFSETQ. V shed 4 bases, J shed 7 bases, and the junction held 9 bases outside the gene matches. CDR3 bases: TGCGCCAGCAGCCCCTCCGGGACAGGGGGAAGTGGCTACACCTTC. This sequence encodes CASSPSGTGGSGYTF.